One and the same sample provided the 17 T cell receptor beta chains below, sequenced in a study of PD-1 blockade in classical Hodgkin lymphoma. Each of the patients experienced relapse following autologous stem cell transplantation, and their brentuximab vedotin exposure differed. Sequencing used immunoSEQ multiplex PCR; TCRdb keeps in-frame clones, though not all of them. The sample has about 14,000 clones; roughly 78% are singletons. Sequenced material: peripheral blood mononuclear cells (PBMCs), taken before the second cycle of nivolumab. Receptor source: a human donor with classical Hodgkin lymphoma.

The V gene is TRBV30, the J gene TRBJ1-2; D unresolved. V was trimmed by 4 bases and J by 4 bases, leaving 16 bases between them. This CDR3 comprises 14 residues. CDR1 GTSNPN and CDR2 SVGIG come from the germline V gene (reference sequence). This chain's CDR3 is CAWIRSEWAYGYTF. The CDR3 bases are TGTGCCTGGATAAGGTCGGAATGGGCCTATGGCTACACCTTC.

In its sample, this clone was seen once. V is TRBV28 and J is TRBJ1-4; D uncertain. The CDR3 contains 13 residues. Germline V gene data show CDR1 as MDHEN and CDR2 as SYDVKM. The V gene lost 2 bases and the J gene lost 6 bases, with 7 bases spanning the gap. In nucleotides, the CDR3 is TGTGCCAGCAGTTTAGGGCAGGATGAAAAACTGTTTTTT. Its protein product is CASSLGQDEKLFF.

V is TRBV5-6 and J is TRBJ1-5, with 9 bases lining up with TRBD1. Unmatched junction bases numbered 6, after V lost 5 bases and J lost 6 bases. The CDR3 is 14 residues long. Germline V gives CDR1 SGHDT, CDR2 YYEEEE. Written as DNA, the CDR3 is TGTGCCAGCAGACGACAGGGGGGAGGTCAGCCCCAGCATTTT. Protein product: CASRRQGGGQPQHF.

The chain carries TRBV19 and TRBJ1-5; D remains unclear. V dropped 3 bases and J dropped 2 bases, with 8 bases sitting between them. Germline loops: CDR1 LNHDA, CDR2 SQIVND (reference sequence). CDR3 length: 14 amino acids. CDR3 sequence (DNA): TGTGCCAGTAGTATTAGGTCTGGCAATCAGCCCCAGCATTTT. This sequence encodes CASSIRSGNQPQHF.

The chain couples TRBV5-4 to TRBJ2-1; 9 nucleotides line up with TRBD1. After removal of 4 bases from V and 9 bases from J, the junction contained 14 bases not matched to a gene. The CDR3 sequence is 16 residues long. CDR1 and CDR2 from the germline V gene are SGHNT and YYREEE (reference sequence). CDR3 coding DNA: TGTGCCAGCAGCCAACGTCCCGGGACAGGGTTGGGTGAGCAGTTCTTC. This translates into CASSQRPGTGLGEQFF.

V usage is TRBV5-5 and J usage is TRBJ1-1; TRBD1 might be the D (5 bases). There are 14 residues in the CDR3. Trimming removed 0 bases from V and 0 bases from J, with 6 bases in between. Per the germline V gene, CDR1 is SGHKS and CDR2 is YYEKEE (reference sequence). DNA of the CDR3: TGTGCCAGCAGCTTGGGCAGGGTGAACACTGAAGCTTTCTTT. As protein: CASSLGRVNTEAFF.

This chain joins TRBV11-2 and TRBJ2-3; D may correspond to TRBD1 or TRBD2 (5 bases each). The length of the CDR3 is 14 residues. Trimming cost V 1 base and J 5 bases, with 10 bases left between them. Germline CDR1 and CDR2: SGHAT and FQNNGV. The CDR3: CASSLVGVGDTQYF. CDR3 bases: TGTGCCAGCAGCTTAGTGGGGGTAGGAGATACGCAGTATTTT. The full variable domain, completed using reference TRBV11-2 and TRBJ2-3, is EAGVAQSPRYKIIEKRQSVAFWCNPISGHATLYWYQQILGQGPKLLIQFQNNGVVDDSQLPKDRFSAERLKGVDSTLKIQPAKLEDSAVYLCASSLVGVGDTQYFGPGTRLTVL.

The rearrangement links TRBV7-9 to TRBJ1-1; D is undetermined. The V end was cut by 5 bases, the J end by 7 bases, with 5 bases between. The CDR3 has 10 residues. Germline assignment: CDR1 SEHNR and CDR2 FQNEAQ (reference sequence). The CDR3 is CASSENEAFF. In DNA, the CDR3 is TGTGCCAGCAGCGAGAATGAAGCTTTCTTT.

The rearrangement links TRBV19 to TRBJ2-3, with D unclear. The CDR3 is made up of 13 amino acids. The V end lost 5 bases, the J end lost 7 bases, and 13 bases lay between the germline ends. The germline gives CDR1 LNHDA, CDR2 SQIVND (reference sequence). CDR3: CASSPPQTNTQYF. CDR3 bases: TGTGCCAGTAGTCCCCCCCAGACGAATACGCAGTATTTT.

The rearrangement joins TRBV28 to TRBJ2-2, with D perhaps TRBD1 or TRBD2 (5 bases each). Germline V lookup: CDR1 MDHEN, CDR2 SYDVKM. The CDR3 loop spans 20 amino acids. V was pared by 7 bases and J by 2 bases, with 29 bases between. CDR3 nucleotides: TGTGCCAGCAACAAACGTAGGTATTGGGGGACGACGATAAACACCGGGGAGCTGTTTTTT. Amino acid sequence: CASNKRRYWGTTINTGELFF.

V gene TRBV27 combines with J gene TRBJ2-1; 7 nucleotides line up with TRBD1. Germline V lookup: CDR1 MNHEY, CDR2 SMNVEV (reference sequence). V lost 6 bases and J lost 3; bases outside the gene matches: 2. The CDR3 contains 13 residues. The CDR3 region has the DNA TGTGCCAGCAGACAGGGGAACTACAATGAGCAGTTCTTC. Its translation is CASRQGNYNEQFF.

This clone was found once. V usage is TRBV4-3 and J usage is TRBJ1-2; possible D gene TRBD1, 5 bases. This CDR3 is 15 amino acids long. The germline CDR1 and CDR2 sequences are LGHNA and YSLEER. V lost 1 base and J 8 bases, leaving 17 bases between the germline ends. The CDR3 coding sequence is TGCGCCAGCAGCCAAGCCTCAACAGGTATTGGCGGCTACACCTTC. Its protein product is CASSQASTGIGGYTF.

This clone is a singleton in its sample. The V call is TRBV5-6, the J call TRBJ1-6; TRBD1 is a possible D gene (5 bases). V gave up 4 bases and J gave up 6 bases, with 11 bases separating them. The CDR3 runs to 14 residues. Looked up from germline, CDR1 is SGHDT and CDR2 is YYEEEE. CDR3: CASSGRQINSPLHF. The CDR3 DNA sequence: TGTGCCAGCAGCGGTCGACAGATTAATTCACCCCTCCACTTT.

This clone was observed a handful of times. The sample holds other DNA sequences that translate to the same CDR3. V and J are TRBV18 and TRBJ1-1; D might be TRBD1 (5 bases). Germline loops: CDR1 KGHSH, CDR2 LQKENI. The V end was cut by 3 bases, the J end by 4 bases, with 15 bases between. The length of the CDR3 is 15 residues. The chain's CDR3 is CASSPGEETGTEAFF. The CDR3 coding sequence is TGTGCCAGCTCACCCGGGGAGGAAACAGGCACTGAAGCTTTCTTT.

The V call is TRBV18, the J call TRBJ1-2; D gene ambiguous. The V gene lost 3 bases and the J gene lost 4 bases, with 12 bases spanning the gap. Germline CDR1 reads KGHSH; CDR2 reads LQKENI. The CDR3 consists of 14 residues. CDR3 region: CASSPNLSGYGYTF. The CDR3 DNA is TGTGCCAGCTCACCCAATCTGTCTGGCTATGGCTACACCTTC.

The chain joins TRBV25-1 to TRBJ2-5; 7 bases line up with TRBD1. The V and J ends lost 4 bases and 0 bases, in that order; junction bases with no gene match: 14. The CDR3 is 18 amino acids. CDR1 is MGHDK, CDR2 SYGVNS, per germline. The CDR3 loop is CASSVLGQTGAYQETQYF. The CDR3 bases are TGTGCCAGCAGTGTACTGGGGCAAACAGGGGCCTACCAAGAGACCCAGTACTTC.

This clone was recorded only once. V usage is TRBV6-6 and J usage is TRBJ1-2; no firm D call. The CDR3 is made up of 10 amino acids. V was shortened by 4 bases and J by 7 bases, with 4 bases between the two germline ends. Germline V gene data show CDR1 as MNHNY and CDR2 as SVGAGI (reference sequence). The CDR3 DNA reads TGTGCCAGCAGTTTAGGTGGCTACACCTTC. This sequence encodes CASSLGGYTF.